This T cell receptor beta chain came from a study of blood T cell repertoires in COVID-19. Authors' processing steps: Reference gene primer amplification yielded estimated nucleated cell counts. Sequenced by immunoSEQ multiplex PCR; TCRdb stores in-frame clones only, minus some. D and trimming come from the DNA, and the V and J calls and clone size come from that table. This table has around 42,000 clones, almost 90% appearing once. The CDR3 loop spans 12 amino acids. Looked up from germline, CDR1 is MNHEY and CDR2 is SMNVEV (reference sequence). The V and J ends lost 6 bases and 10 bases, in that order; junction bases with no gene match: 6.

Sequences were obtained from peripheral blood. The source is a man in his fifties with active COVID-19. This chain links TRBV27 with TRBJ1-1, with 9 bases matching TRBD1. CDR3 sequence: CASSTGGAGAFF. Here the CDR3 DNA reads TGTGCCAGCAGCACAGGGGGCGCGGGAGCTTTCTTT.